Sequencing of this TCR beta chain was carried out in a study of T cells in Graves' hyperthyroidism and ophthalmopathy. V lost 6 bases and J 3 bases, leaving 15 bases between the germline ends. In germline, CDR1 is MDHEN, CDR2 SYDVKM. The CDR3 is made up of 15 amino acids. Researchers took RNA transcripts and amplified the TCR beta CDR3 regions from them. First-round RT-PCR of the TCR CDR3 relied on the HTBI primer set. TCRdb reprocessed the multiplex PCR reads with MiXCR, giving one entry per CDR3 protein. The sample records around 350,000 distinct CDR3 sequences, 17% being singletons. Each patient was aged 18 to 65 and had newly diagnosed hyperthyroidism of under 2 months' duration. Exclusion of a patient resulted from uncontrolled infection, other autoimmune disease, pregnancy or lactation. This clonotype was found many times.

The sequence was collected from a woman in her twenties or thirties with Graves' hyperthyroidism that later progressed to Graves' ophthalmopathy. The V call is TRBV28, the J call TRBJ1-5; D gene uncertain. The source material was blood. The CDR3 reads CASRFLLMANQPQHF. The CDR3 region has the DNA TGTGCCAGCAGATTCCTTCTGATGGCCAATCAGCCCCAGCATTTT.